A single T cell receptor (beta chain) is shown here with its context. Primers used in a second PCR of roughly 7 to 12 cycles were a sample-barcoded 5' primer and a J-beta primer mix. Each CDR3 protein is one row after TCRdb ran MiXCR on the 5' RACE reads. The sample shows approximately 810,000 distinct CDR3 sequences, more than 25% of them seen only once. The data originate from a study of blood T cells in healthy people across ages. Germline V gene lookup returns CDR1 MNHEY and CDR2 SVGEGT. This CDR3 has 15 residues. V dropped 1 base and J dropped 3; count of bases not matched to a gene: 3. The receptor was isolated from an elderly woman in good health. The specimen sequenced was blood. This chain joins TRBV6-2 or TRBV6-3 and TRBJ1-1; TRBD1 aligns across 9 bases. The CDR3 spells CASSYWGQGDTEAFF. DNA of the CDR3: TGTGCCAGCAGTTACTGGGGACAGGGAGACACTGAAGCTTTCTTT.